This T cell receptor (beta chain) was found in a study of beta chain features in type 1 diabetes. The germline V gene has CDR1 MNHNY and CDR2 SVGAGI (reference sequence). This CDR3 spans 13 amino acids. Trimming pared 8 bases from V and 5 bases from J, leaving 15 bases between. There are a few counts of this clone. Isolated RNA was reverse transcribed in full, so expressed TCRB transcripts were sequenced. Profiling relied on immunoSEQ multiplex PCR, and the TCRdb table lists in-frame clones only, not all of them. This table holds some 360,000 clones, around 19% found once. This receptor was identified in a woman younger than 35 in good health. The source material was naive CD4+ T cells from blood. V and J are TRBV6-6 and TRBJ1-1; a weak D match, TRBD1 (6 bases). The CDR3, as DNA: TGTGCCAGCGGCAGGGGAGGGGGGACTGAAGCTTTCTTT. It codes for CASGRGGGTEAFF.